This T cell receptor (beta chain) is drawn from a study of cytomegalovirus exposure and HLA in healthy donors. Primers for the PCR totalled 60 Vbeta and 13 Jbeta. Using immunoSEQ multiplex PCR, the repertoire was profiled, and TCRdb retains in-frame clones only, with some absent. Of approximately 150,000 clones listed, approximately 65% are singletons. Worth noting for this clone: The antigen is unknown.

General study results and limits: Published work reported that the classifier diagnosed cytomegalovirus status with high specificity and sensitivity.

The sequenced material came from PBMCs. This clonotype originated in an older woman in good health and CMV-seronegative.

CDR3 sequence reads: CASSPEGGYKTDNEQFF. The CDR3 nucleotides read TGTGCCAGCAGCCCAGAGGGCGGGTATAAGACGGACAATGAGCAGTTCTTC. This rearrangement joins TRBV9 to TRBJ2-1; tentatively, D is TRBD2 (5 bases). V was pared by 4 bases and J by 5 bases, with 22 bases between. CDR1 and CDR2 (germline): SGDLS, YYNGEE. This CDR3 has 17 amino acids.